This T cell receptor beta chain came from a study of sequential checkpoint blockade in melanoma. The overall study: Randomization was 1:1 between first-line nivolumab→ipilimumab and ipilimumab→nivolumab.

Germline values: CDR1 LNHDA, CDR2 SQIVND (reference sequence). With V trimmed by 7 bases and J by 7 bases, 11 bases remained unmatched. This CDR3 is 14 amino acids long. Clones were sequenced by immunoSEQ multiplex PCR, and TCRdb holds only the in-frame ones, with some missing. The table includes about 20,000 clones, 65% to 90% detected once. Noted treatment: randomized to nivolumab then ipilimumab (arm A) or the reverse (arm B). PBMC sorting kept live CD3+CD8+ cells without CD19 or CD56. This clone was picked up a small number of times. This TCR came from a human donor with melanoma. Sequenced here: CD8+ T cells sorted from blood (inferred from file names), sampled from a patient given nivolumab and ipilimumab in sequence. V is TRBV19 and J is TRBJ1-1; 8 nucleotides line up with TRBD1. The chain's CDR3 is CASKLRDRWDEAFF. Here the CDR3 DNA reads TGTGCCAGTAAGCTCCGGGACAGGTGGGATGAAGCTTTCTTT.